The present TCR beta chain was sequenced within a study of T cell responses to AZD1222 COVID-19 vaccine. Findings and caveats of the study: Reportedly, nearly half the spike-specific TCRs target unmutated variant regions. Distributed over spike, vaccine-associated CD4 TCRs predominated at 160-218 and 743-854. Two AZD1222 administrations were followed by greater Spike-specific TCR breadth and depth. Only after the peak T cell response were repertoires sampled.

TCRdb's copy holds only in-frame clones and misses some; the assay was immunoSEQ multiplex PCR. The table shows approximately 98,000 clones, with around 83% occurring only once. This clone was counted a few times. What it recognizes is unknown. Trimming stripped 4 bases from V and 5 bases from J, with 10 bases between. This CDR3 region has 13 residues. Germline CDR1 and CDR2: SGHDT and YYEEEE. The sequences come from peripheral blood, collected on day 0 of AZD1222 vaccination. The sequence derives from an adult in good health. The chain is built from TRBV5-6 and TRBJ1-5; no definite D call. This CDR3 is CASSLGRDQPQHF. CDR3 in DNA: TGTGCCAGCAGCCTCGGACGGGATCAGCCCCAGCATTTT. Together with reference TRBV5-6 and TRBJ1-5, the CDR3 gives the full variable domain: DAGVTQSPTHLIKTRGQQVTLRCSPKSGHDTVSWYQQALGQGPQFIFQYYEEEERQRGNFPDRFSGHQFPNYSSELNVNALLLGDSALYLCASSLGRDQPQHFGDGTRLSIL.